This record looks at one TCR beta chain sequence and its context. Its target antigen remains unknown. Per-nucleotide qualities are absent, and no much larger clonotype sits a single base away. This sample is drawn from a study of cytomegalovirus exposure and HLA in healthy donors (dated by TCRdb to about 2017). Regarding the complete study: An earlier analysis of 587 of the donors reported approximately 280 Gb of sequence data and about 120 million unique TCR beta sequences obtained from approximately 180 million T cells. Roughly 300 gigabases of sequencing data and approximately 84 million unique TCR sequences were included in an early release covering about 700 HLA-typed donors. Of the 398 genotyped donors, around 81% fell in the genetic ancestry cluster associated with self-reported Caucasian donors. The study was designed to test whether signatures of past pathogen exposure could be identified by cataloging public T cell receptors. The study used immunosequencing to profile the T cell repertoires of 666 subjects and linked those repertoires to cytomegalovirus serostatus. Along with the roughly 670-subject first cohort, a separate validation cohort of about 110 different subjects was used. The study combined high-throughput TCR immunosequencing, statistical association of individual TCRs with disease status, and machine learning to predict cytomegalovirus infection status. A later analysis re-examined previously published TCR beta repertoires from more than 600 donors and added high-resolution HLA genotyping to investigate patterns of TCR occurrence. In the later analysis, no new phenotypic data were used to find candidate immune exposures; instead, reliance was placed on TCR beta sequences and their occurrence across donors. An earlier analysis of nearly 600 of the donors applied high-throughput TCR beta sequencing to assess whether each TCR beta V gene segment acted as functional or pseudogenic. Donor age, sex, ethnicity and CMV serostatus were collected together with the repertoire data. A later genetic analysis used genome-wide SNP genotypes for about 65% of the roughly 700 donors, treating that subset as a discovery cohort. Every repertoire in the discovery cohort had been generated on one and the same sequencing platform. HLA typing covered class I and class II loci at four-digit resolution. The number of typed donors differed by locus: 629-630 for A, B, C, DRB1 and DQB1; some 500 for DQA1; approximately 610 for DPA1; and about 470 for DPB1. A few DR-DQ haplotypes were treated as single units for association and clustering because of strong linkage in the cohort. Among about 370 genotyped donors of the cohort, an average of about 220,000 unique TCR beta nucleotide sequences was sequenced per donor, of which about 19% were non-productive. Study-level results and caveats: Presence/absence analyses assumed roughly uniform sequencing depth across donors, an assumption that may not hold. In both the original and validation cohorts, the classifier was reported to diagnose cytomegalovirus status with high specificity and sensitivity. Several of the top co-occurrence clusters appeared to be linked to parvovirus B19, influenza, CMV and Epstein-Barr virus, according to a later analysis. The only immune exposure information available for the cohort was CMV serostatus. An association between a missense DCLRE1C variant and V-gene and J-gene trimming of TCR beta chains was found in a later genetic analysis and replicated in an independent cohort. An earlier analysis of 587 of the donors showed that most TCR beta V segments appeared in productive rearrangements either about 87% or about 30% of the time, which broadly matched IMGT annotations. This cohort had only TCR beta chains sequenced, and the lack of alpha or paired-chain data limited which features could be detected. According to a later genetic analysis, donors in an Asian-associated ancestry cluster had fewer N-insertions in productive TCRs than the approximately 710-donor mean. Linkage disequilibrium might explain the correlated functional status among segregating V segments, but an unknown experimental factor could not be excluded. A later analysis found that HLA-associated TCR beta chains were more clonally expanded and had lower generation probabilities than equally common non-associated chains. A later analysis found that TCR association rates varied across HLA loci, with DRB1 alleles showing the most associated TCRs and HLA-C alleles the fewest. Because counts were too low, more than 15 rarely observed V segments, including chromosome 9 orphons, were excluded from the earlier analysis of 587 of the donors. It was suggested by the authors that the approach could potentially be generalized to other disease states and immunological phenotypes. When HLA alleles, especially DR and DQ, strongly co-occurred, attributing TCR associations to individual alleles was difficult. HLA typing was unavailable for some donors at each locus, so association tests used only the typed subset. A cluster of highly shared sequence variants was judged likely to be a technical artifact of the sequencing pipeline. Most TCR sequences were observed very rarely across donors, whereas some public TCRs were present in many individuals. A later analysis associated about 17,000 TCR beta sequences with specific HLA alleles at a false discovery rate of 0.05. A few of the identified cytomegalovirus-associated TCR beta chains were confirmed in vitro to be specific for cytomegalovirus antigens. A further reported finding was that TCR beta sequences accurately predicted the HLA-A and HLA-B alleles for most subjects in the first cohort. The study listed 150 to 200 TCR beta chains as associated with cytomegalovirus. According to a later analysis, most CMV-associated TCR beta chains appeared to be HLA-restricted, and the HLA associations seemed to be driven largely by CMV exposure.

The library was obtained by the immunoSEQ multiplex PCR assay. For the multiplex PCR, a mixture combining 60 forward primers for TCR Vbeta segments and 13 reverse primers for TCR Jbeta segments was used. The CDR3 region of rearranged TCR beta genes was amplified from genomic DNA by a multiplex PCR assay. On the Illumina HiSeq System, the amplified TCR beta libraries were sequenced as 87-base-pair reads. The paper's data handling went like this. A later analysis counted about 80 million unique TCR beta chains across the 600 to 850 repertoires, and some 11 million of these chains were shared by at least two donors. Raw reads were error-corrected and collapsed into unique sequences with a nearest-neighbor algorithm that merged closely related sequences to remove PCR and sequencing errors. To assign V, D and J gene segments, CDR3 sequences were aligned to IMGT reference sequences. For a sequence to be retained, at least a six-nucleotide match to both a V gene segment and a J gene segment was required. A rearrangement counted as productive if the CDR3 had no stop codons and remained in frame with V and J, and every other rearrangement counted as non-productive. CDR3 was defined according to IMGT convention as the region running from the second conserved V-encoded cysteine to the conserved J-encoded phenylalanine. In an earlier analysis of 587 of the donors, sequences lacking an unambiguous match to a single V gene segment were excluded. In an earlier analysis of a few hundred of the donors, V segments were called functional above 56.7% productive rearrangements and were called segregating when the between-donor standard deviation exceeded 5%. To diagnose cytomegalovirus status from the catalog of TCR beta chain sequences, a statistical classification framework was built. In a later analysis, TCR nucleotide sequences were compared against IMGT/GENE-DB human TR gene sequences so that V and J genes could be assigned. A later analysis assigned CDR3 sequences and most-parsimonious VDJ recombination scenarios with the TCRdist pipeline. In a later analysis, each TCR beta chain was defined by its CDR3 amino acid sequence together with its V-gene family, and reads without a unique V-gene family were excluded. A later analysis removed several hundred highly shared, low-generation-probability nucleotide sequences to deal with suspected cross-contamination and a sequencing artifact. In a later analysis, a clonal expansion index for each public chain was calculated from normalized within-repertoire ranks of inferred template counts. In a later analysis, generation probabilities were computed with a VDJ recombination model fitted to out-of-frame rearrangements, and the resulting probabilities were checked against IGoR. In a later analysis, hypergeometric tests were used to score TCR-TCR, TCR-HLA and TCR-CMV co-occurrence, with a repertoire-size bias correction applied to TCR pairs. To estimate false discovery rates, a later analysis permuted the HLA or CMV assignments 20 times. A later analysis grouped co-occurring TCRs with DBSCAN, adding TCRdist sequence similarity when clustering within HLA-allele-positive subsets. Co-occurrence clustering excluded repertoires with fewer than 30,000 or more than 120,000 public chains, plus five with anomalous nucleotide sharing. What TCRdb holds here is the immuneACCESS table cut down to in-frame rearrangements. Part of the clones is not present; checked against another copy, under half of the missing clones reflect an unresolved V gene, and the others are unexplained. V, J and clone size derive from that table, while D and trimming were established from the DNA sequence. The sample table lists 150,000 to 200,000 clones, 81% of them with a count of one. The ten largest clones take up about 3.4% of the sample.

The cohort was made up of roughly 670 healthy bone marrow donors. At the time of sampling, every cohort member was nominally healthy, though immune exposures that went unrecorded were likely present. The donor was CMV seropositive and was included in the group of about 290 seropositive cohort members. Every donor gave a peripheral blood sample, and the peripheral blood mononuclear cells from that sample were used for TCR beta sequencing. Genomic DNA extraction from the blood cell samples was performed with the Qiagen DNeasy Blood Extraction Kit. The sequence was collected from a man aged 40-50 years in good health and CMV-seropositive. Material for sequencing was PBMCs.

Read as DNA, the sequence is TGTGCCAGCAGCTTAGTGGCGGGGGGCTCCTACGAGCAGTACTTC. Its product reads: CASSLVAGGSYEQYF. The rearrangement joined TRBV11-2 to TRBJ2-7, with 8 bases in between that match TRBD2. For this chain, trimming is 1 base at the V end and 0 bases at the J end, and the number of junction bases without a gene match is 2. Sequences SGHAT (CDR1) and FQNNGV (CDR2) are obtained from the germline V gene. Counted from cysteine to phenylalanine, this CDR3 has 15 amino acids. Left in the record is the CDR3 DNA by itself, 45 bases read in frame from the first base.